This T cell receptor beta chain was found in a study of blood T cells in healthy people across ages. The use of a sample-barcoded 5' primer and a J-beta primer mix characterized a second PCR of about 7 to 12 cycles. A template-switch adaptor containing 12 random nucleotides labeled each cDNA molecule. Each CDR3 protein gets one entry after TCRdb re-called the 5' RACE reads with MiXCR. The table has some 1.5 million distinct CDR3 sequences, about 30% seen once. Details on this clonotype: The target antigen is unknown.

The study's findings and limits: Without sorted subsets, naive and antigen-experienced compartments could not be conclusively compared. Fewer expanded clones and more diversity marked long-lived versus aged donors.

Germline assignment: CDR1 LGHDT and CDR2 YNNKEL (reference sequence). This CDR3 spans 16 amino acids. The V gene lost 0 bases and the J gene lost 6 bases, with 16 bases spanning the gap. The extraction recovered at least 5.5 micrograms of total RNA per sample. This TCR came from a young woman in good health. This rearrangement joins TRBV3-1 to TRBJ2-3; the D is unclear. Sequenced: blood. CDR3 sequence reads: CASSQDYVGRRDTQYF. CDR3 bases: TGTGCCAGCAGCCAAGATTATGTAGGCCGAAGGGATACGCAGTATTTT.